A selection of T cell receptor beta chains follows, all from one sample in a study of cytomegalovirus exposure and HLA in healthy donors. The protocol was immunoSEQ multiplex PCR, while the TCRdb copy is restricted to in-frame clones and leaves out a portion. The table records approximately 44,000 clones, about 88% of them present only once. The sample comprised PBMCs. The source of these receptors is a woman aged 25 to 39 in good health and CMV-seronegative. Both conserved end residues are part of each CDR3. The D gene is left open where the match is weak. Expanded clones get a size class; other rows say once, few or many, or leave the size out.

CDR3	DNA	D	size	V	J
CASSLRWTEAFF	TGTGCCAGCAGTTTGAGGTGGACTGAAGCTTTCTTT	.	.	TRBV28	TRBJ1-1
CASSPQDGSSYNEQFF	TGTGCCAGCAGCCCCCAGGACGGGAGCTCCTACAATGAGCAGTTCTTC	.	few	TRBV11-3	TRBJ2-1
CASSMEERASGSEEQYF	TGTGCCAGTAGTATGGAGGAGAGGGCTAGCGGGAGTGAGGAGCAGTACTTC	TRBD2	once	TRBV19	TRBJ2-7
CAWTTGPYEQYF	TGTGCCTGGACGACAGGGCCCTACGAGCAGTACTTC	TRBD1	.	TRBV30	TRBJ2-7
CASSGRDNAEAFF	TGCGCCAGCAGTGGCCGGGACAACGCTGAAGCTTTCTTT	.	.	TRBV10-2	TRBJ1-1
CASSSALRETSYEQYF	TGTGCCAGCAGTTCAGCACTACGGGAGACCTCTTACGAGCAGTACTTC	.	.	TRBV28	TRBJ2-7
CASSFEAGEGYTF	TGTGCCAGCAGCTTCGAGGCAGGGGAAGGCTACACCTTC	.	.	TRBV11-2	TRBJ1-2
CASSPGTSLFYEQYF	TGTGCCAGTAGCCCGGGGACTTCGTTATTCTACGAGCAGTACTTC	.	.	TRBV19	TRBJ2-7
CASSWWTGDVGYTF	TGTGCCAGCAGCTGGTGGACAGGGGACGTCGGCTACACCTTC	TRBD1	.	TRBV5-5	TRBJ1-2
CASSDRWILGGGNQPQHF	TGCGCCAGCAGCGACCGCTGGATTTTAGGGGGTGGCAATCAGCCCCAGCATTTT	.	.	TRBV4-3	TRBJ1-5
CATSRDLSNTEAFF	TGTGCCACCAGCAGAGATCTGTCTAATACTGAAGCTTTCTTT	.	.	TRBV15	TRBJ1-1
CATSSGGRNYGYTF	TGCGCCACCTCGAGCGGGGGGCGTAACTATGGCTACACCTTC	.	.	TRBV5-1	TRBJ1-2
CASSYEARNTEAFF	TGTGCCAGCAGTTACGAGGCAAGGAACACTGAAGCTTTCTTT	.	.	TRBV6-6	TRBJ1-1
CASSLDQGTSTQYF	TGTGCCAGCAGCTTAGATCAGGGGACTAGCACGCAGTATTTT	TRBD2	.	TRBV11-3	TRBJ2-3
CASSQAGGRAYEQYF	TGCGCCAGCAGCCAAGCCGGGGGAAGGGCCTACGAGCAGTACTTC	.	.	TRBV4-3	TRBJ2-7
CASSLEGIVQETQYF	TGTGCCAGCAGCTTAGAGGGGATTGTGCAAGAGACCCAGTACTTC	.	.	TRBV7-9	TRBJ2-5
CASSLGAGVGQYF	TGCGCCAGCAGCTTGGGGGCAGGCGTGGGGCAGTACTTC	.	.	TRBV5-1	TRBJ2-7
CASSLSSGSSRVQYF	TGCGCCAGCAGCTTGTCTAGCGGGAGTAGTCGGGTGCAGTATTTT	TRBD2	.	TRBV5-1	TRBJ2-3
CASSLSNLRTSGYEQYF	TGTGCCAGCAGTTTATCGAATCTTCGGACTAGCGGATACGAGCAGTACTTC	TRBD2	.	TRBV27	TRBJ2-7
CASSQVPGQGTYEQYF	TGTGCCAGCAGCCAGGTCCCGGGACAGGGGACCTACGAGCAGTACTTC	TRBD1	.	TRBV11-2	TRBJ2-7
CATSRSPDTSYEQYF	TGTGCCACCAGCAGATCCCCAGATACCTCCTACGAGCAGTACTTC	.	once	TRBV15	TRBJ2-7
CASSSGRRGSGNTIYF	TGTGCCAGCAGCTCCGGTAGGAGGGGCTCTGGAAACACCATATATTTT	.	.	TRBV7-3	TRBJ1-3
CASSLLPGQGDEKLFF	TGTGCCAGCAGTTTATTGCCGGGACAGGGGGATGAAAAACTGTTTTTT	TRBD1	.	TRBV27	TRBJ1-4
CASSRDRPYNEQFF	TGTGCCAGCAGCCGGGACAGGCCCTACAATGAGCAGTTCTTC	TRBD1	.	TRBV13	TRBJ2-1
CASSLLGTAAGNQPQHF	TGTGCCAGCAGCTTACTCGGGACAGCCGCCGGTAACCAGCCCCAGCATTTT	TRBD1	.	TRBV7-8	TRBJ1-5
CASSPGVAESSYNEQFF	TGCGCCAGCAGCCCCGGGGTAGCAGAGAGCTCCTACAATGAGCAGTTCTTC	.	.	TRBV5-1	TRBJ2-1
CASSLGANQGNQPQHF	TGCGCCAGCAGCTTGGGGGCTAATCAGGGCAATCAGCCCCAGCATTTT	.	.	TRBV4-1	TRBJ1-5
CASSFRPILTSGTTDTQYF	TGTGCCAGCAGCTTTCGACCGATACTCACTAGCGGGACCACAGATACGCAGTATTTT	TRBD2	.	TRBV13	TRBJ2-3
CASSGGLAVYEQYF	TGTGCCAGCAGCGGGGGACTAGCGGTTTACGAGCAGTACTTC	TRBD2	.	TRBV9	TRBJ2-7
CAISGLAGGQETQYF	TGTGCCATCAGCGGACTAGCGGGAGGGCAAGAGACCCAGTACTTC	TRBD2	.	TRBV10-3	TRBJ2-5
CASSNPGQTFGYTF	TGTGCCAGCAGCAACCCGGGACAAACTTTCGGCTACACCTTC	.	.	TRBV13	TRBJ1-2
CATRRVGSGNTIYF	TGTGCCACGAGGAGGGTGGGCTCTGGAAACACCATATATTTT	.	.	TRBV28	TRBJ1-3
CASSLRAGYNTGELFF	TGTGCCAGCAGCTTACGAGCGGGATACAACACCGGGGAGCTGTTTTTT	TRBD2	.	TRBV7-2	TRBJ2-2
CASSPPVRTANYGYTF	TGTGCCAGCTCACCACCGGTCCGGACTGCTAACTATGGCTACACCTTC	.	.	TRBV18	TRBJ1-2
CASIGAGGTSYNEQFF	TGTGCCAGCATAGGGGCGGGAGGAACCTCCTACAATGAGCAGTTCTTC	TRBD2	medium-sized	TRBV28	TRBJ2-1
CASSLGIRDINTGELFF	TGCGCCAGCAGCTTGGGGATCCGGGACATAAACACCGGGGAGCTGTTTTTT	.	.	TRBV5-1	TRBJ2-2
CASSYSAGGRTDTQYF	TGTGCCAGCAGTTACTCGGCGGGAGGGCGGACAGATACGCAGTATTTT	TRBD2	.	TRBV6-5	TRBJ2-3
CASSLSGGAHGYTF	TGTGCCAGCAGCTTGTCAGGGGGCGCACATGGCTACACCTTC	TRBD1	.	TRBV5-4	TRBJ1-2
CASSEGTGIGETQYF	TGTGCCAGCAGTGAAGGGACAGGGATCGGAGAGACCCAGTACTTC	TRBD1	.	TRBV2	TRBJ2-5
CASSRTVRIVGISYGANVLTF	TGCGCCAGCAGCCGGACAGTCAGGATTGTGGGAATTTCTTACGGGGCCAACGTCCTGACTTTC	.	.	TRBV5-1	TRBJ2-6
CASSLGGNPGDTQYF	TGCGCCAGCAGCTTGGGGGGCAACCCCGGTGATACGCAGTATTTT	.	.	TRBV5-1	TRBJ2-3
CASTHSLAGDVDTQYF	TGTGCCAGCACCCATTCCCTAGCGGGAGACGTAGATACGCAGTATTTT	TRBD2	once	TRBV27	TRBJ2-3
CASSHPTGEVTGELFF	TGTGCCAGCAGCCATCCCACAGGGGAGGTCACCGGGGAGCTGTTTTTT	.	once	TRBV4-2	TRBJ2-2
CASSQVGTDTQYF	TGTGCCAGCAGCCAAGTCGGCACAGATACGCAGTATTTT	.	.	TRBV4-2	TRBJ2-3
CASSMGLAGVYEQYF	TGTGCCAGTAGTATGGGTCTAGCGGGAGTCTACGAGCAGTACTTC	TRBD2	few	TRBV19	TRBJ2-7